This T cell receptor (beta chain) was captured by sequencing in a study of PD-1 blockade in classical Hodgkin lymphoma (dated by TCRdb to the early 2020s). About the full investigation: A peripheral blood immune signature of response to PD-1 blockade in classical Hodgkin lymphoma was defined using TCR beta sequencing and CyTOF.

Concerning this clone: Its cognate antigen has yet to be identified. There are no base qualities to consult, and no much larger clone falls within one base.

Paper-wide results and their limitations: Newly diagnosed patients were reported to have lower baseline TCR diversity than healthy donors, and relapsed/refractory patients were reported to have lower baseline TCR diversity still. Baseline diversity similar to that of newly diagnosed patients was observed in trial patients achieving complete response, whereas significantly lower diversity was observed in partial responders and progressors. The study was limited to a single clinical trial cohort, and causes of repertoire differences, possibly disease activity or prior therapy, remained undefined. A significant rise by C4D1 was seen in CD4+ but not CD8+ TCR diversity (p=0.0027 vs p=0.16), with the rise being most apparent in complete responders (p=0.02). Lower diversity was seen in patients whose nivolumab began less than 1 year after ASCT, and these patients were left out of later analyses so that immune reconstitution would not confound the results.

Taken with the paper, the label for time point translates to: cycle 4 day 1 (C4D1), after 6 weeks of nivolumab. Every trial patient had relapsed after autologous stem cell transplantation, and cohorts A, B and C differed in prior brentuximab vedotin exposure. Using a Miltenyi CD8+ T cell isolation kit, CD8+ T cells were purified from thawed PBMCs through magnetic negative selection. The trial cohort comprised some 60 patients with relapsed/refractory classical Hodgkin lymphoma whose best overall responses were complete response, partial response or progressive disease. Nivolumab dosing was 3 mg/kg intravenously every 2 weeks, continuing until either disease progression or unacceptable toxicity. Single-agent nivolumab was administered to trial patients in the multi-cohort phase II CheckMate 205 trial. An independent review committee assessed best overall response by applying the 2007 International Working Group response criteria. Trial PBMCs were obtained immediately prior to nivolumab initiation (C1D1) and on therapy at cycle 2 day 1 and cycle 4 day 1. After peripheral blood was drawn into 8 mL Vacutainer Cell Preparation Tubes, PBMCs were isolated by centrifugation and then cryopreserved. Purified CD4+ and CD8+ fractions were prepared only for cases in which an additional PBMC sample was available. Magnetically labelled cells were depleted on LS columns in a quadroMACS separator, and the flow-through was collected as the purified fraction.

The Qiagen DNeasy kit was used to extract genomic DNA from unsorted PBMCs and from the negatively selected CD4+ and CD8+ fractions. Using primers that anneal to V and J segments, immunoSEQ multiplex PCR amplified the TCR beta CDR3 regions. A synthetic immune receptor repertoire was used to minimize amplification bias, and remaining bias was computationally removed after sequencing. For the original study's pipeline: Repertoire diversity was quantified as the Shannon entropy index using custom Python scripts. Unsorted, CD4+ and CD8+ repertoires were analyzed separately, except in combined analyses where CD4+ and CD8+ sequences were merged in silico. A clone was considered expanded if an increase in frequency of at least 2-fold after treatment relative to C1D1 was found, and a pseudocount of 0.5 was applied to clones undetected at baseline. Singleton clones were defined as clones with 0 or 1 copy at C1D1, and non-singleton clones were defined as clones with 2 or more copies. Clones expanded in unsorted samples were assigned a CD4+, CD8+ or unknown annotation through matching of protein sequences in sorted samples from the same patient. Diversity changes from C1D1 to C4D1 were tested in paired samples using Wilcoxon tests. The table was pulled from immuneACCESS by TCRdb, which kept in-frame rearrangements only. Such tables lose some clones; where checked, under half of the loss comes from unresolved V genes, and the rest has no known cause. That table is the source of V, J and clone size, and D and trimming were worked out from the DNA. Counted in this sample were 12,000 or so clones; roughly 84% of them appeared once. The ten largest clones take up around a third of the sample.

Sequences were derived from CD8+ T cells from blood, sampled before the fourth cycle of nivolumab. The receptor's source is a human donor with classical Hodgkin lymphoma. The donor label of this sample is uncertain.

The CDR3 reads as follows: CASSRTSGTHNEQFF. The sequence in DNA is TGTGCCAGCAGTAGGACTAGCGGGACCCACAATGAGCAGTTCTTC. This chain is built from TRBV13 and TRBJ2-1, with TRBD2 identical over 12 junction bases. The CDR3, cysteine through phenylalanine, is 15 amino acids long. Only the CDR3 DNA stays, 45 bases, in frame from base 1. CDR1 and CDR2, per the germline V gene (reference sequence), are PRHDT and FYEKMQ. Trimming leaves V shorter by 6 bases and J shorter by 5 bases, with the junction holding 5 bases beyond the gene matches.